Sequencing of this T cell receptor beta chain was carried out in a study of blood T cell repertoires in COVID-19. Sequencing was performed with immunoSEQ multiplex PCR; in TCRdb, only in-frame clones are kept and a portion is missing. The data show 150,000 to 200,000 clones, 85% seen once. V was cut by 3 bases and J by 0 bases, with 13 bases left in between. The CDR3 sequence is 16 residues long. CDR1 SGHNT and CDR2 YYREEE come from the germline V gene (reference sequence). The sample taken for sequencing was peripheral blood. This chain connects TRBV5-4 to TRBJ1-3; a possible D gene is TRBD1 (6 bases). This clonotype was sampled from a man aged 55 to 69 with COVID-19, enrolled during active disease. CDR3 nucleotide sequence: TGTGCCAGCAGCTCTCTGACAGGCCGCTCTGGAAACACCATATATTTT. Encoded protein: CASSSLTGRSGNTIYF.